A selection of T cell receptor beta chains follows, all from one sample in a study of response to subunit inactivated influenza vaccine. In TCRdb, the RT-PCR reads were re-called with MiXCR into one record per CDR3 protein. The sample holds 650,000 or so distinct CDR3 sequences, around 13% seen once. This material consisted of PBMCs from blood, taken 14 to 15 days before vaccination. The receptor source for this set is a man in his fifties or sixties who received an inactivated influenza vaccine. CDR3s include the opening cysteine and the closing phenylalanine or tryptophan. Fields, in order: J gene, V gene, D gene, CDR3 length, clone size, CDR3 DNA, CDR3 protein. D genes are given only for firm matches. Clone size appears in some rows only: once, few, many, or a class for an expanded clone.

TRBJ2-5 TRBV12-3/TRBV12-4 TRBD2 17 - TGTGCCAGCAGTATCTTCGCTAGCGGGATAACAGGAGAGACCCAGTACTTC CASSIFASGITGETQYF
TRBJ2-2 TRBV5-1 - 14 many TGCGCCAGCAGCCTGGACAGCCTCTCCGGGGAGCTGTTTTTT CASSLDSLSGELFF
TRBJ2-5 TRBV20-1 - 13 few TGCAGTGCTCGAAGCGGTACCGGGGAGACCCAGTACTTC CSARSGTGETQYF
TRBJ1-5 TRBV12-3/TRBV12-4 - 14 - TGTGCCAGCAGACCGGGATCCGCCGATCAGCCCCAGCATTTT CASRPGSADQPQHF
TRBJ1-2 TRBV4-2 - 15 - TGTGCCAGCAGCCACTCACGTGGGAAGTCCTGGGGCTACACCTTC CASSHSRGKSWGYTF
TRBJ2-3 TRBV5-1 TRBD1 15 few TGCGCCAGCAGGGTCGACAGGGGGATCGGAGATACGCAGTATTTT CASRVDRGIGDTQYF
TRBJ1-1 TRBV5-1 - 14 - TGCGCCAGCAGCTTGGTAGGGAGGAACTCTGAAGCTTTCTTT CASSLVGRNSEAFF
TRBJ2-1 TRBV6-2/TRBV6-3 - 12 many TGTGCCAGCAGTTACTCGGACAATGAGCAGTTCTTC CASSYSDNEQFF
TRBJ2-7 TRBV7-2 TRBD2 16 many TGTGCCAGCAGATCACAGAGCGGGAGGGGAACCTACGAGCAGTACTTC CASRSQSGRGTYEQYF
TRBJ2-1 TRBV20-1 TRBD2 14 few TGCAGTGCTAGAGAGCGGGGGGAGGACAATGAGCAGTTCTTC CSARERGEDNEQFF
TRBJ2-5 TRBV27 - 15 many TGTGCCAGCAGTTTATCAGGACGGAACCAAGAGACCCAGTACTTC CASSLSGRNQETQYF
TRBJ1-5 TRBV20-1 - 12 - TGCAGTGCTATAATGGGCAATCAGCCCCAGCATTTT CSAIMGNQPQHF
TRBJ1-1 TRBV4-3 - 13 many TGCGCCAGCAGCCAGGGGACATACACTGAAGCTTTCTTT CASSQGTYTEAFF
TRBJ2-2 TRBV5-5 - 15 many TGTGCCAGCAGCTTTAGACAGGTTGGCACCGGGGAGCTGTTTTTT CASSFRQVGTGELFF
TRBJ2-1 TRBV6-2/TRBV6-3 - 14 few TGTGCCAGCAGTTACCAGGGACCAAACAATGAGCAGTTCTTC CASSYQGPNNEQFF
TRBJ2-2 TRBV5-1 - 14 - TGCGCCAGCAGCCTGGACAGTCAGACCGGGGAGCTGTTTTTT CASSLDSQTGELFF
TRBJ2-5 TRBV27 TRBD2 14 few TGTGCCAGCAAAAATAGCGGGGGGTCAGAGACCCAGTACTTC CASKNSGGSETQYF
TRBJ2-6 TRBV5-5 - 17 - TGTGCCAGCAGCCTCCAAACAGGCAACTCTGGGGCCAACGTCCTGACTTTC CASSLQTGNSGANVLTF
TRBJ2-3 TRBV5-4 TRBD2 16 few TGTGCCAGCAGCTCGGCCGGGACTAGGAGTACAGATACGCAGTATTTT CASSSAGTRSTDTQYF
TRBJ2-1 TRBV12-3/TRBV12-4 - 14 many TGTGCCAGCAGTCCCGAGGGATCCTACAATGAGCAGTTCTTC CASSPEGSYNEQFF
TRBJ2-5 TRBV28 TRBD1 16 many TGTGCCAGCAGTACTCCTGACAGGGGGTCGTGGGAGACCCAGTACTTC CASSTPDRGSWETQYF
TRBJ1-5 TRBV29-1 - 13 many TGCAGCGTCTCAGGGACCCTGGATCAGCCCCAGCATTTT CSVSGTLDQPQHF
TRBJ2-7 TRBV20-1 - 12 - TGCAGTGCTAGCTCACAGGGCTACGAGCAGTACTTC CSASSQGYEQYF
TRBJ2-1 TRBV4-1 TRBD1 15 few TGCGCCAGCAGCCAACTAAGCTCAGGGGGCAATGAGCAGTTCTTC CASSQLSSGGNEQFF
TRBJ2-5 TRBV20-1 TRBD1 13 - TGCAGTGCTAGAGAACAGGGGTCGGAGACCCAGTACTTC CSAREQGSETQYF
TRBJ2-5 TRBV20-1 - 11 many TGCGTGACCGGGGGCAGAGAGACCCAGTACTTC CVTGGRETQYF
TRBJ2-4 TRBV20-1 - 11 - TGCAGTGCACGTACCAAAAACATTCAGTACTTC CSARTKNIQYF
TRBJ2-1 TRBV20-1 TRBD2 14 - TGCAGTGGTCTAGCGGGGCCATCCTACAATGAGCAGTTCTTC CSGLAGPSYNEQFF
TRBJ1-2 TRBV12-3/TRBV12-4 - 13 few TGTGCCAGCAGTTTGAGGGAGAACTATGGCTACACCTTC CASSLRENYGYTF
TRBJ2-5 TRBV4-2 - 16 few TGTGCCAGCAGCCAAGGAATAGCGACTGGGGGAGAGACCCAGTACTTC CASSQGIATGGETQYF
TRBJ2-7 TRBV6-1 TRBD1 14 many TGTGCCAGCAGTACGGGACAGACATTCTACGAGCAGTACTTC CASSTGQTFYEQYF
TRBJ2-3 TRBV6-1 TRBD2 14 few TGTGCCAGCAGACCGGGGGCGGGGGGCGCGAATGGGTATTTT CASRPGAGGANGYF
TRBJ2-7 TRBV14 TRBD2 14 - TGTGCCAGCAGCCTTAGACTAGCTTGGTACGAGCAGTACTTC CASSLRLAWYEQYF
TRBJ2-7 TRBV20-1 - 14 few TGCAGTGCTAGAGTGCCAGGGAGGACCTACGAGCAGTACTTC CSARVPGRTYEQYF
TRBJ2-5 TRBV4-1 - 14 - TGCGCCAGCAGCCAAGAGGGGGCTATAGAGACCCAGTACTTC CASSQEGAIETQYF
TRBJ2-1 TRBV6-1 TRBD2 14 - TGTGCCAGCAGCGATCTAGCGGGCTACAATGAGCAGTTCTTC CASSDLAGYNEQFF
TRBJ2-1 TRBV25-1 TRBD1 14 - TGTGCCAGCATTGGGACAGGAGACTACAATGAGCAGTTCTTC CASIGTGDYNEQFF
TRBJ1-6 TRBV9 - 14 few TGTGCCAGCAGCGTGGGACTTAATAATTCACCCCTCCACTTT CASSVGLNNSPLHF
TRBJ2-1 TRBV20-1 TRBD2 18 few TGCAGTGCTAGAGGGGGGTCGCGCGGTAGCGGGAGATACAATGAGCAGTTCTTC CSARGGSRGSGRYNEQFF
TRBJ2-7 TRBV15 - 13 - TGTGCCACCAGCAGAGACAGGGTACGGGAGCAGTACTTC CATSRDRVREQYF
TRBJ1-2 TRBV9 - 13 - TGTGCCAGCAGCGCCGGCCTACAGGGTGGCTACACCTTC CASSAGLQGGYTF
TRBJ2-1 TRBV6-2/TRBV6-3 - 11 many TGTGCCAGCAGCCCATTTAATGAGCAGTTCTTC CASSPFNEQFF
TRBJ2-1 TRBV20-1 TRBD1 14 - TGCAGTGCCGGGGACAGGGGGCAGGACAATGAGCAGTTCTTC CSAGDRGQDNEQFF
TRBJ2-7 TRBV6-1 TRBD1 15 - TGTGCCAGCAGTGAAGCGGTGACAGGGATCTACGAGCAGTACTTC CASSEAVTGIYEQYF
TRBJ2-7 TRBV11-3 - 16 - TGTGCCAGCAGCTTAGTCTCGAACAGGGTCTCCTACGAGCAGTACTTC CASSLVSNRVSYEQYF
TRBJ2-5 TRBV19 - 13 - TGTGCCAGTAAGGGCCACGGCCAAGAGACCCAGTACTTC CASKGHGQETQYF
TRBJ1-1 TRBV30 - 15 - TGTGCCTGGAGTTGGTCGGAAAACCTTTACACTGAAGCTTTCTTT CAWSWSENLYTEAFF
TRBJ1-5 TRBV12-3/TRBV12-4 - 14 few TGTGCCAGCAGTTTTTGGAATTTGGATCAGCCCCAGCATTTT CASSFWNLDQPQHF
TRBJ2-2 TRBV7-6 - 13 many TGTGCCAGCAGCTTGGACGGACCCGGGGAGCTGTTTTTT CASSLDGPGELFF
TRBJ2-1 TRBV7-2 - 15 - TGTGCCAGCAAGGCTGACAGAAGCTCCTACAATGAGCAGTTCTTC CASKADRSSYNEQFF
TRBJ1-1 TRBV6-2/TRBV6-3 - 13 - TGTGCCAGCGACACAGGGAACCGCCCCGAAGCTTTCTTT CASDTGNRPEAFF
TRBJ1-6 TRBV12-3/TRBV12-4 - 16 many TGTGCCAGCAGTTTTAGCCCCGGTCTGCTTAATTCACCCCTCCACTTT CASSFSPGLLNSPLHF
TRBJ2-7 TRBV15 - 16 few TGTGCCACCAGCAGGGATGCGGGACGGTTCCTTGGCGAGCAGTACTTC CATSRDAGRFLGEQYF